This TCR beta chain was sequenced in a study of cytomegalovirus exposure and HLA in healthy donors. Study at large: There were some 120 million unique TCR beta sequences, drawn from approximately 190 million T cells, in an earlier analysis. Around 80 million unique TCRs from HLA-typed donors were held in an early data release.

A remark on this clone: The target antigen is unknown.

CDR3 length equals 14 residues. Per germline, CDR1 MGHRA and CDR2 YSYEKL. V gave up 3 bases and J gave up 0 bases, with 9 bases separating them. Broader study findings: When a later analysis compared HLA-associated TCR beta chains with equally common others, the HLA-associated chains turned out to be more clonally expanded and to have lower generation probabilities. The study listed under 200 cytomegalovirus-associated TCR beta chains.

60 Vbeta and 13 Jbeta primers were used in PCR. Produced via immunoSEQ multiplex PCR; TCRdb's table is partial and in-frame only. The table lists about 160,000 clones, around 88% of them singletons. The sequenced material came from PBMCs. This clonotype was sampled from a woman between 25 and 40 years old in good health and CMV-seronegative. V is TRBV4-1 and J is TRBJ2-7; a possible D gene is TRBD2 (6 bases). The CDR3 sequence is CASSQPTSSYEQYF. DNA for the CDR3: TGCGCCAGCAGCCAGCCGACTAGCTCCTACGAGCAGTACTTC.